Following are 12 T cell receptor beta chains from one sample sequenced in a study of blood T cell repertoires in COVID-19. The method was immunoSEQ multiplex PCR; TCRdb's version includes in-frame clones alone and lacks a portion of them. The data show 290,000 or so clones, more than 75% seen once. Sequencing input: PBMCs or T cells enriched from blood (not recorded which). The source of these receptors is a woman aged 18-35 years who had recovered from COVID-19.

The CDR3 region is CASSLVVGVPRNTEAFF. The CDR3 bases are TGTGCCAGCAGCCTAGTTGTGGGTGTGCCTAGGAACACTGAAGCTTTCTTT. The chain recombines TRBV5-5 with TRBJ1-1; unclear D gene. V was clipped by 4 bases and J by 1 base, with 20 bases between them. The germline gives CDR1 SGHKS, CDR2 YYEKEE (reference sequence). CDR3 length: 17 residues.

The V and J genes are TRBV27 and TRBJ1-1; weak D call: TRBD1 (5 bases). The ends were cut back, 8 bases at V and 4 bases at J, with 14 bases in the middle. The CDR3 contains 13 residues. Germline CDR1 reads MNHEY; CDR2 reads SMNVEV (reference sequence). Here the CDR3 reads CASAPGGSTEAFF. The CDR3 DNA reads TGTGCCAGCGCCCCCGGGGGGTCCACTGAAGCTTTCTTT.

This clone was recorded only once. V usage is TRBV28 and J usage is TRBJ2-5; D not resolved. This CDR3 comprises 14 residues. The V end was cut by 1 base, the J end by 8 bases, with 14 bases between. Germline V gene lookup returns CDR1 MDHEN and CDR2 SYDVKM. The CDR3 coding sequence is TGTGCCAGCAGTTTATACAGTATCAAGAGAACCCAGTACTTC. Its protein is CASSLYSIKRTQYF.

The V gene is TRBV7-3, the J gene TRBJ2-1, with 7 bases matching TRBD1. Trimming removed 2 bases from V and 2 bases from J; junction bases left unmatched: 3. This CDR3 has 15 amino acids. Germline V gene sequence: CDR1 SGHTA, CDR2 FQGTGA. The CDR3 loop reads CASSLLGQPYNEQFF. CDR3 DNA sequence: TGTGCCAGCAGCTTATTGGGACAGCCCTACAATGAGCAGTTCTTC.

The gene calls are TRBV5-4 and TRBJ2-7, with D perhaps TRBD2 (5 bases). V was trimmed by 1 base and J by 6 bases, leaving 11 bases between them. This CDR3 has 13 residues. The V gene's germline CDR1 is SGHNT and CDR2 YYREEE (reference sequence). The CDR3, as DNA: TGTGCCAGCAGCTTGCCCCTAGCCGGCGAGCAGTACTTC. Its protein is CASSLPLAGEQYF.

V and J are TRBV4-2 and TRBJ2-2, with 7 nucleotides matching TRBD2. CDR3 length equals 20 residues. Germline trimming cut 4 bases from V and 5 bases from J; bases unmatched to any gene: 22. CDR1 is LGHNA, CDR2 YNFKEQ, per germline. The CDR3 DNA reads TGTGCCAGCAGCCCCGCAGAGGTGGCGGGAGCCCCTCCGCGAACCGGGGAGCTGTTTTTT. Its translation is CASSPAEVAGAPPRTGELFF.

V is TRBV30 and J is TRBJ2-2, with 8 nucleotides matching TRBD1. V dropped 4 bases and J dropped 5; count of bases not matched to a gene: 9. The germline gives CDR1 GTSNPN, CDR2 SVGIG (reference sequence). The CDR3 covers 15 residues. In DNA form, the CDR3 reads TGTGCCTGGAACGTCCGACAGGGGAGAACCGGGGAGCTGTTTTTT. Amino acids: CAWNVRQGRTGELFF.

The V call is TRBV4-1, the J call TRBJ1-5, with TRBD1 identical over 11 bases. This CDR3 spans 16 amino acids. CDR1 is MGHRA, CDR2 YSYEKL, per germline. The J segment lost 3 bases and the V segment lost 4 bases, leaving 5 bases of the junction unmatched. In DNA form, the CDR3 reads TGCGCCAGCAGCCTAATGGGACAGGGGGTCAATCAGCCCCAGCATTTT. It specifies CASSLMGQGVNQPQHF.

V usage is TRBV18 and J usage is TRBJ1-3, with TRBD1 matching over 7 bases. J was trimmed by 0 bases and V by 0 bases; bases with no gene match: 2. Germline CDR1 is KGHSH and CDR2 is LQKENI. The CDR3 runs to 16 residues. The CDR3 DNA is TGTGCCAGCTCACCACCCAGGGGGACCTCTGGAAACACCATATATTTT. As protein: CASSPPRGTSGNTIYF.

V is TRBV7-9 and J is TRBJ1-2, with D possibly TRBD1 on 6 matching bases. The CDR3 spans 15 residues. Trimming took off 1 base at V and 8 bases at J, with 17 bases between the two ends. Germline-derived CDR1 and CDR2 are SEHNR and FQNEAQ (reference sequence). The CDR3 DNA is TGTGCCAGCAGCTTAGGGGACACCAGAGGAGGAGGCTACACCTTC. Translated: CASSLGDTRGGGYTF.

The chain is built from TRBV3-1 (or the pseudogene TRBV3-2) and TRBJ2-7; D is unresolved. V lost 1 base, J lost 2 bases, and 9 bases lay in between. The V gene's germline CDR1 is LGHDT and CDR2 YNNKEL (reference sequence). CDR3 length equals 14 residues. The DNA for the CDR3 is TGTGCCAGCAGCCAAGGGCAGGTCACCTACGAGCAGTACTTC. The encoded protein is CASSQGQVTYEQYF.

The rearrangement links TRBV7-2 to TRBJ2-1; no firm D call. Trimming took 1 base from V and 4 from J, leaving 14 bases between them. This CDR3 comprises 16 residues. Germline values: CDR1 SGHTA, CDR2 FQGNSA. The CDR3 loop is CASSLDHPPRYNEQFF. DNA for the CDR3: TGTGCCAGCAGCTTAGACCACCCACCACGGTACAATGAGCAGTTCTTC. Full variable domain (outside the CDR3, taken from reference TRBV7-2 and TRBJ2-1): GAGVSQSPSNKVTEKGKDVELRCDPISGHTALYWYRQSLGQGLEFLIYFQGNSAPDKSGLPSDRFSAERTGGSVSTLTIQRTQQEDSAVYLCASSLDHPPRYNEQFFGPGTRLTVL.